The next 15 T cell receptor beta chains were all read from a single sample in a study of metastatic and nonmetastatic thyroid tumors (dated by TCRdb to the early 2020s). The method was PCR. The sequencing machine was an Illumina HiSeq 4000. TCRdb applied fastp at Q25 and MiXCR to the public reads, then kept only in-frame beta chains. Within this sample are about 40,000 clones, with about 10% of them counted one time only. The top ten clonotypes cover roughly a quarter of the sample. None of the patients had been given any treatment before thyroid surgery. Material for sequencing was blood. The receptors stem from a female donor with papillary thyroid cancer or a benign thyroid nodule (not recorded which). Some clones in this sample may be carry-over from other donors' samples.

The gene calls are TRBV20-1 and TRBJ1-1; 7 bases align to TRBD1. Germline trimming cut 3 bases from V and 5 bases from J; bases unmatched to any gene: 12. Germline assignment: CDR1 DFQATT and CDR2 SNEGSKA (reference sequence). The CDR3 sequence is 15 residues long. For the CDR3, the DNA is TGCAGTGCTAGTGTGGGTCAGGGGGTTGGGACTGAAGCTTTCTTT. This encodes CSASVGQGVGTEAFF.

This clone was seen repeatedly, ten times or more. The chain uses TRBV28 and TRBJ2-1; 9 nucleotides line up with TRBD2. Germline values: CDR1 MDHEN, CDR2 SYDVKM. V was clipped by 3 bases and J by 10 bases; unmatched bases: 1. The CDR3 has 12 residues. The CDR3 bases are TGTGCCAGCAGTTTCGGACTAGCGGAGCAGTTCTTC. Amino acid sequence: CASSFGLAEQFF.

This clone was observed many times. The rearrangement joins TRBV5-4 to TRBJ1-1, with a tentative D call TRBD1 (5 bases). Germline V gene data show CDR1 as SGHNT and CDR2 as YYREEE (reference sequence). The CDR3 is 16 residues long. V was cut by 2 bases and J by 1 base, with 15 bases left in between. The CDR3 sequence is CASSLLVGQGNTEAFF. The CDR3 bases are TGTGCCAGCAGCTTACTAGTTGGCCAGGGGAACACTGAAGCTTTCTTT.

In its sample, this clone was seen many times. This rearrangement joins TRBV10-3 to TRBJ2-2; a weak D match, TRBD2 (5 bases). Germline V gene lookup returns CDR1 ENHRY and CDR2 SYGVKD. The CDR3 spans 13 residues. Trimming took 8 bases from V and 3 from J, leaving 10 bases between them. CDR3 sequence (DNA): TGTGCCATCCTAGTGAGGGACACCGGGGAGCTGTTTTTT. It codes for CAILVRDTGELFF.

The CDR3 region is CASTTVTVTYEQYF. The CDR3 nucleotides read TGTGCCTCAACTACCGTGACAGTAACCTACGAGCAGTACTTC. The chain is built from TRBV28 and TRBJ2-7, with a weak D call TRBD1 (5 bases). With 11 bases removed from V and 2 bases from J, the gap between germline ends came to 19 bases. This CDR3 is built from 14 residues. Germline V CDR1 and CDR2: MDHEN, SYDVKM.

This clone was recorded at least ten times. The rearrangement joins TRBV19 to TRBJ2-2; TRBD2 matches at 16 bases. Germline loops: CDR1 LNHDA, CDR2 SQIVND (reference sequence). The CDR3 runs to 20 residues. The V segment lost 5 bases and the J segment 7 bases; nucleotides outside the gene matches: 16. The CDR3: CASSPYRGTSGRAFNGELFF. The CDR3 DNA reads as TGTGCCAGTAGTCCCTACCGCGGGACTAGCGGGAGGGCCTTTAACGGGGAGCTGTTTTTT.

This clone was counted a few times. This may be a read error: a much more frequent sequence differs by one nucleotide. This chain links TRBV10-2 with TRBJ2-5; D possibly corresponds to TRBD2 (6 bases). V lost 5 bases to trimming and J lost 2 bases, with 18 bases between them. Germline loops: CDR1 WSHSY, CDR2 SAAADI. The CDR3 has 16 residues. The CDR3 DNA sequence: TGCGCCAGCAGTATGTTTGCTAGAGGACTACAAGAGACCCAGTACTTC. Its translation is CASSMFARGLQETQYF.

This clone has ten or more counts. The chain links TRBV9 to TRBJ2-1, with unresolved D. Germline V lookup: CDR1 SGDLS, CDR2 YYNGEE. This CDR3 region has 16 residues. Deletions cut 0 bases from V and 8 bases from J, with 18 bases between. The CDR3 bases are TGTGCCAGCAGCGTAGCTACGACGGGTGGTTTCTATGAGCAGTTCTTC. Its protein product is CASSVATTGGFYEQFF.

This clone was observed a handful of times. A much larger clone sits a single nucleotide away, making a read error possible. DNA for the CDR3: TGTGCCATCAGGCCGACTAGAACAGATACGCAGTATTTT. It encodes CAIRPTRTDTQYF. The chain carries TRBV6-2 or TRBV6-3 and TRBJ2-3, with D possibly matching TRBD2 (6 bases). The germline V and J ends were trimmed by 10 bases and 3 bases, with 14 bases remaining between them. The CDR3 has 13 amino acids. Germline-derived CDR1 and CDR2 are MNHEY and SVGEGT.

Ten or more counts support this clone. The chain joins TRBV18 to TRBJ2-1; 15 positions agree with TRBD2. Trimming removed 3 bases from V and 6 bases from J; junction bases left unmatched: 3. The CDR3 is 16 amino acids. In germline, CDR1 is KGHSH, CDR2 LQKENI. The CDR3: CASSPGTSGRTNEQFF. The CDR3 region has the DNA TGTGCCAGCTCACCCGGGACTAGCGGGAGGACCAATGAGCAGTTCTTC.

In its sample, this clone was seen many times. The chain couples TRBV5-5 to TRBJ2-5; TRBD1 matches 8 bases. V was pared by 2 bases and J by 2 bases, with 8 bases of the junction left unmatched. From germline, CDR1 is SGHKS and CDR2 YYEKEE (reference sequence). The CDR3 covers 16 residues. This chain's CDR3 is CASSLATGGGQETQYF. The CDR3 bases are TGTGCCAGCAGCTTAGCAACAGGGGGAGGACAAGAGACCCAGTACTTC.

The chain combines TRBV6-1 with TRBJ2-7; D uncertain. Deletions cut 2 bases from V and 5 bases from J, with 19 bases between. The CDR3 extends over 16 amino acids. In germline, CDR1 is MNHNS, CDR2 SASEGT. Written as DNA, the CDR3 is TGTGCCAGCAGTGAACCCGGTACTATCGGCCGGAACGAGCAGTACTTC. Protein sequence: CASSEPGTIGRNEQYF.

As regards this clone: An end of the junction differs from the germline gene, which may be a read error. The CDR3 loop is CASSLQTGELFF. The CDR3 nucleotides are TGCGCCAGTAGCTTGCAGACCGGGGAGCTGTTTTTT. The chain couples TRBV5-1 to TRBJ2-2; D not resolved. CDR3 size: 12 residues. CDR1 and CDR2 from the germline V gene are SGHRS and YFSETQ.

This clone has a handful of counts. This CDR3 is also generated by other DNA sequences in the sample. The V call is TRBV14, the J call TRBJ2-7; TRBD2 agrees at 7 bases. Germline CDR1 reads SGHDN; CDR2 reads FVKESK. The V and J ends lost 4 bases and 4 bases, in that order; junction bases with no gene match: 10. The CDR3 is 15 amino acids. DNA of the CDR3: TGTGCCAGCAGCCCTCTGGCTAGCGGAATTTACGAGCAGTACTTC. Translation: CASSPLASGIYEQYF.

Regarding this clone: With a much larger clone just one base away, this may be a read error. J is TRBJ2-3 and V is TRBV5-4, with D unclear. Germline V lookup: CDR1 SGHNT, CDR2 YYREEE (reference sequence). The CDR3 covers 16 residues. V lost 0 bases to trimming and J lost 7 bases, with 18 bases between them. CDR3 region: CASSLDGVSMTYTQYF. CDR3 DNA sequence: TGTGCCAGCAGCTTGGATGGCGTCAGCATGACATATACGCAGTATTTT.